This T cell receptor (beta chain) was sequenced in a study of T-cell reconstitution after alpha-beta-depleted transplantation in children. The CDR3 totals 15 residues. Germline loops: CDR1 MNHEY, CDR2 SMNVEV (reference sequence). V lost 6 bases, J lost 2 bases, and 6 bases stayed unmatched. Unique molecular identifiers were used to barcode this TCRbeta library. Via MiXCR, TCRdb re-called the PCR reads, giving one row per CDR3 protein. The sample includes over 300,000 distinct CDR3 sequences, 10% of them seen just once. This clonotype was detected ten times or more. The source is a human donor who donated a stem cell graft to a child with acute lymphoblastic leukemia. The sequencing here drew on PBMCs from the stem cell graft donor, taken from the stem cell graft. V usage is TRBV27 and J usage is TRBJ2-1; 8 positions agree with TRBD2. The CDR3 DNA is TGTGCCAGCAGCCCCGGGACTAGTCCCTACAATGAGCAGTTCTTC. It codes for CASSPGTSPYNEQFF.